This T cell receptor beta chain was obtained from a study of cytotoxic CD8 clonotypes in ibrutinib-treated CLL (dated by TCRdb to the early 2020s). Describing the broader study: In this cohort, 15 or so patients were treatment-naive and under 13 were relapsed/refractory, while some 18 had unmutated IGHV. Responses were partial in some 24 patients and complete in 2; after median approximately 66 months follow-up, some 15 stayed in remission and some twelve progressed. Response samples were obtained after a median of approximately twelve months of treatment, with a range of roughly 6 to 40 months. An average of 255,043 productive templates and about 100,000 productive rearrangements was obtained per sample. Longitudinal samples were obtainable from about 30% of the roughly 86 participants in the trial. Cryopreserved peripheral blood mononuclear cells were obtained prior to treatment, at the time of response, and at either disease progression or sustained remission. All remission and progressive disease samples were collected while patients were still receiving ibrutinib. Summary of the overall study and its limitations: Public clonotypes were rare and either contracted or stayed stable during treatment, and the rise in clonality at ibrutinib response reflected the expansion of private clonotypes. Sampling times were not matched between sustained-remission and progressing patients, and lymph node repertoires were not studied. Clonality rose at ibrutinib response, remained stable during sustained remission, and dropped back toward baseline at progression. Baseline clonality was found to be higher than that of age-matched healthy donors and was strongly correlated with circulating CD8+ T-cell counts.

The junction carries 13 bases between V and J, which are trimmed by 5 bases and 3 bases respectively. The CDR3 contains 14 residues, cysteine and phenylalanine counted. Only CDR3 DNA remains: 42 bases, in frame from the first base. From the germline V gene (reference sequence), CDR1 is SEHNR and CDR2 is FQNEAQ. This clone was counted a few times. No antigen is known for it. Per-base qualities were not stored, and no clone one base away is much larger. On a MiSeq, deep resolution sequencing aimed for a depth between 1 in 1 million and 1 in 200,000 T cells, with each clonotype covered approximately 9.8x on average. The immunoSEQ hsTCRB Kit was used to generate the TCR beta libraries. The study's processing was this. The data were analyzed with ImmunoSEQ Analyzer and ImmunoSEQ Data Assistant, and V, D and J gene assignments followed IMGT definitions. Clonality was computed as one minus normalized Shannon entropy of productive rearrangement frequencies, ranging from 0 to 1. Public clonotype analysis was restricted to overrepresented clonotypes comprising at least 0.05% of each patient's repertoire. Thirteen age-matched healthy donor repertoires from immuneACCESS were used as controls for clonality. TCRdb carries this immuneACCESS record with in-frame sequences only. Its versions omit some clonotypes, under half of them owing to an unresolved V gene in the studies checked, with the rest unexplained. The V and J calls and clone size are taken from that table; D and trimming were inferred from the DNA. The sample has about 57,000 clones on record, approximately 52% of them singletons. The top ten clones comprise 20% of the sample.

According to the study, the label for this sample's time point signals: approximately 25 months on ibrutinib. For TCR beta library preparation, roughly 2 micrograms of genomic DNA were extracted from the cryopreserved PBMCs. High-throughput TCR beta sequencing was performed on longitudinal blood samples from CLL patients receiving ibrutinib monotherapy. Patients were enrolled in a phase 2 open-label single-center ibrutinib monotherapy trial. The sample was PBMCs, taken after 24 months of ibrutinib treatment. This clonotype was obtained from a human donor with chronic lymphocytic leukemia. In this chain, TRBV7-9 is recombined with TRBJ1-2, with TRBD1 perhaps the D gene, on 6 matching bases. CDR3 sequence: CASSIQDRHYGYTF. The sequenced DNA: TGTGCCAGCAGCATCCAAGACAGGCACTATGGCTACACCTTC.